Below, 10 T cell receptor beta chains from the same sample are listed, as sequenced in a study of identical twins. TCRdb redid the calling of the 5' RACE reads with MiXCR, one entry per CDR3 protein. The sample lists a few hundred thousand distinct CDR3 sequences, about 8.3% occurring once. The same sample was also used in a study of yellow fever vaccine responses in identical twins.

The sequenced material came from CD8+ T cells sorted from blood. The source of these receptors is a woman between 18 and 29 years old in good health.

In its sample, this clonotype was seen a few times. The V call is TRBV4-3, the J call TRBJ2-1; the match to TRBD2 covers 9 bases. The length of the CDR3 is 17 residues. The ends lost 3 bases at V and 8 bases at J; junction bases unmatched: 14. Germline V lookup: CDR1 LGHNA, CDR2 YSLEER. CDR3 residues: CASSQYSGRSVWDEQFF. Written as DNA, the CDR3 is TGCGCCAGCAGCCAGTATAGCGGGAGATCTGTCTGGGATGAGCAGTTCTTC.

The chain joins TRBV20-1 to TRBJ2-7, with TRBD2 as a possible D gene (5 bases). The CDR3 consists of 15 residues. Germline loops: CDR1 DFQATT, CDR2 SNEGSKA (reference sequence). Trimming pared 3 bases from V and 3 bases from J, leaving 18 bases between. The CDR3 sequence is CSARGGHSGYYEQYF. For the CDR3, the DNA is TGCAGTGCTAGGGGTGGTCACTCGGGGTACTACGAGCAGTACTTC.

This clonotype was seen at least ten times. V gene TRBV10-3 combines with J gene TRBJ2-5; 8 positions agree with TRBD1. This CDR3 comprises 13 residues. The germline gives CDR1 ENHRY, CDR2 SYGVKD. The trim removed 8 bases at V and 5 bases at J, leaving 7 bases unmatched. The CDR3 spells CAIADRGRETQYF. The CDR3 DNA sequence: TGTGCCATCGCCGACAGGGGAAGGGAGACCCAGTACTTC.

This clonotype was found many times. V and J are TRBV20-1 and TRBJ1-1, with D possibly being TRBD1 (6 bases). The CDR3 contains 12 residues. V lost 3 bases, J lost 5 bases, and 10 bases lay in between. Germline V gives CDR1 DFQATT, CDR2 SNEGSKA (reference sequence). The CDR3 coding sequence is TGCAGTGCTAGGACAGGCGGAACTGAAGCTTTCTTT. It encodes CSARTGGTEAFF.

The chain uses TRBV9 and TRBJ2-7; 8 positions agree with TRBD1. V shed 0 bases and J 5 bases; nucleotides not matched to a gene: 4. Looked up from germline, CDR1 is SGDLS and CDR2 is YYNGEE. The CDR3 consists of 14 residues. In nucleotides, the CDR3 is TGTGCCAGCAGCGTAGGACAGGGGTTCGACGAGCAGTACTTC. This encodes CASSVGQGFDEQYF.

This clonotype was counted a few times. The chain recombines TRBV29-1 with TRBJ2-5, with a tentative D call TRBD2 (5 bases). The germline V gene has CDR1 SQVTM and CDR2 ANQGSEA. The CDR3 loop spans 13 amino acids. V was clipped by 6 bases and J by 2 bases, with 13 bases between them. CDR3 coding DNA: TGCAGCGTCCTACCCACGGGGCAAGAGACCCAGTACTTC. Translated, it gives CSVLPTGQETQYF.

This clonotype was observed many times. V usage is TRBV9 and J usage is TRBJ2-1; the D gene is possibly TRBD2 (6 bases). Trimming pared 3 bases from V and 3 bases from J, leaving 16 bases between. The CDR3 loop spans 16 amino acids. Germline CDR1 SGDLS, CDR2 YYNGEE. Here the CDR3 reads CASSDSGKPFYNEQFF. As DNA, the CDR3 is TGTGCCAGCAGCGATAGCGGAAAACCCTTCTACAATGAGCAGTTCTTC.

The CDR3 coding sequence is TGCAGTGCTAGAGCTAGGGGTGGCACTGAAGCTTTCTTT. This sequence encodes CSARARGGTEAFF. The J gene is TRBJ1-1, the V gene TRBV20-1; possible D gene TRBD1, 5 bases. Trimming took off 1 base at V and 4 bases at J, with 10 bases between the two ends. The CDR3 is made up of 13 amino acids. Germline loops: CDR1 DFQATT, CDR2 SNEGSKA (reference sequence).

Ten or more counts support this clonotype. The chain combines TRBV9 with TRBJ2-3; D might be TRBD1 (6 bases). The CDR3 runs 11 residues. CDR1 and CDR2 from the germline V gene are SGDLS and YYNGEE. V was trimmed by 3 bases and J by 11 bases, leaving 10 bases between them. The CDR3 loop reads CASSDRVLQYF. The CDR3 coding sequence is TGTGCCAGCAGCGACAGGGTTTTGCAGTATTTT. Variable domain in full (rest from reference TRBV9 and TRBJ2-3): DSGVTQTPKHLITATGQRVTLRCSPRSGDLSVYWYQQSLDQGLQFLIQYYNGEERAKGNILERFSAQQFPDLHSELNLSSLELGDSALYFCASSDRVLQYFGPGTRLTVL.

In this sample, this clonotype turned up a few times. The chain combines TRBV5-6 with TRBJ2-7; TRBD2 aligns across 8 bases. J was trimmed by 5 bases and V by 4 bases; bases with no gene match: 14. The CDR3 loop spans 16 amino acids. Germline-derived CDR1 and CDR2 are SGHDT and YYEEEE. Written as DNA, the CDR3 is TGTGCCAGCAGCCAGGGAGCGGGGGCGACCAAGGACGAGCAGTACTTC. As protein: CASSQGAGATKDEQYF.